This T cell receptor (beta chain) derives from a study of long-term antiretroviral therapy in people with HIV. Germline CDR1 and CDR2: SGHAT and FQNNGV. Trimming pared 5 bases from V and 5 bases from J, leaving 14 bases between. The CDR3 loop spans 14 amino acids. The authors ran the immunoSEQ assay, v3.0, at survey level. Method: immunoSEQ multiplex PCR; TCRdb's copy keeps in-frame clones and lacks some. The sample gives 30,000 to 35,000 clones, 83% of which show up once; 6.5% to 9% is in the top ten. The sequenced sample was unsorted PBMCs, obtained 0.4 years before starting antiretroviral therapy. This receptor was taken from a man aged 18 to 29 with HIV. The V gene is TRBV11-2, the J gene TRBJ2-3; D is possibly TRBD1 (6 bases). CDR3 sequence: CASSLFRGGDTQYF. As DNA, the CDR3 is TGTGCCAGCAGCCTATTCAGGGGTGGAGATACGCAGTATTTT.